The 15 T cell receptor beta chains presented below share a single source sample, sequenced in a study of cytomegalovirus exposure and HLA in healthy donors. Some clones are missing from TCRdb's copy, which holds only in-frame ones; the method was immunoSEQ multiplex PCR. The sample gives 90,000 or so clones, roughly 85% of which show up once; around 20% is in the top ten. The specimen sequenced was PBMCs. These receptors were taken from a man aged 18 to 30 in good health and CMV-seropositive.

The chain uses TRBV21-1 and TRBJ2-3; the D call in the table, TRBD1, was not verified against the DNA. TRBV21-1 is designated a pseudogene. This CDR3 comprises 15 residues. CDR3 bases: TGTGCCAGCAGCAAAGACAGGGGGCGGGGAGATACGCAGTATTTT. This gives the protein CASSKDRGRGDTQYF.

A few counts support this clone. The V gene is TRBV2, the J gene TRBJ2-4; TRBD2 agrees at 7 bases. The CDR3 is 13 residues long. The germline V gene has CDR1 SNHLY and CDR2 FYNNEI. V lost 3 bases, J lost 8 bases, and 4 bases stayed unmatched. CDR3 DNA sequence: TGTGCCAGCAGTGACGGACGGGGGGACATTCAGTACTTC. Translation: CASSDGRGDIQYF. Variable domain in full (rest from reference TRBV2 and TRBJ2-4): EPEVTQTPSHQVTQMGQEVILRCVPISNHLYFYWYRQILGQKVEFLVSFYNNEISEKSEIFDDQFSVERPDGSNFTLKIRSTKLEDSAMYFCASSDGRGDIQYFGAGTRLSVL.

The chain links TRBV2 to TRBJ2-1; 8 bases fit TRBD2. The CDR3 spans 12 residues. With 7 bases clipped from V and 6 bases from J, the junction kept 2 bases outside the gene matches. CDR1 and CDR2 (germline): SNHLY, FYNNEI. CDR3 DNA: TGTGCCAGCACCACTAGCGGCAATGAGCAGTTCTTC. Its translation is CASTTSGNEQFF.

The chain combines TRBV29-1 with TRBJ2-3; the D gene is possibly TRBD1 (6 bases). In germline, CDR1 is SQVTM, CDR2 ANQGSEA. The CDR3 is 19 residues long. Trimming took 3 bases from V and 0 from J, leaving 25 bases between them. CDR3 coding DNA: TGCAGCGTTGAGTCCAACGAAATTACAGGGCCTTATAGCACAGATACGCAGTATTTT. Encoded protein: CSVESNEITGPYSTDTQYF.

A remark on this clone: This sample includes further DNA sequences coding for the same CDR3. The chain combines TRBV5-1 with TRBJ1-1; 9 bases fit TRBD1. The junction had 1 base not matched to a gene; V was cut back by 3 bases and J by 1 base. The CDR3 consists of 14 residues. CDR1 is SGHRS and CDR2 is YFSETQ in the germline V gene. CDR3 in amino acids: CASSSGQGNTEAFF. The DNA for the CDR3 is TGCGCCAGCAGCTCGGGACAGGGGAACACTGAAGCTTTCTTT.

The CDR3 spells CASSVGASNQPQHF. The CDR3 DNA reads as TGTGCCAGTAGTGTCGGAGCTAGCAATCAGCCCCAGCATTTT. The chain uses TRBV19 and TRBJ1-5; no reliable D call. V lost 5 bases and J lost 0, with 8 bases in between. Germline CDR1 is LNHDA and CDR2 is SQIVND (reference sequence). This CDR3 region has 14 residues.

This clone was detected once. One end of the junction varies from germline; a read error may be responsible. The V gene is TRBV28, the J gene TRBJ2-5; a possible D gene is TRBD2 (6 bases). CDR3 length: 12 amino acids. Germline V gene lookup returns CDR1 MDHEN and CDR2 SYDVKM. The CDR3 bases are TGTGCCAGCAGCCAAGATACCGGGACTGTCAACTTC. Amino acid sequence: CASSQDTGTVNF.

V is TRBV11-2 and J is TRBJ2-7; 10 bases are shared with TRBD2. The length of the CDR3 is 13 residues. Germline assignment: CDR1 SGHAT and CDR2 FQNNGV. The junction had 2 bases not matched to a gene; V was cut back by 5 bases and J by 4 bases. CDR3 in amino acids: CASSASGRYEQYV. The CDR3 DNA reads as TGTGCCAGCAGCGCTAGCGGGAGATACGAGCAGTACGTC.

The rearrangement uses TRBV27 and TRBJ2-2, with unresolved D. Per the germline V gene, CDR1 is MNHEY and CDR2 is SMNVEV (reference sequence). The CDR3 is made up of 11 amino acids. CDR3 amino acids: CQKHGTGELFF. The CDR3 DNA reads as TGTCAAAAGCATGGCACCGGGGAGCTGTTTTTT.

The chain has TRBV6-5 and TRBJ2-5, with D tentatively TRBD2 (5 bases). Germline lookup yields CDR1 MNHEY and CDR2 SVGAGI. V lost 7 bases to trimming and J lost 2 bases, with 11 bases between them. The CDR3 totals 13 residues. The CDR3 nucleotides read TGTGCCAGCACCACACCGGGACAAGAGACCCAGTACTTC. It encodes CASTTPGQETQYF.

The V call is TRBV28, the J call TRBJ2-1; TRBD1 might be the D (7 bases). This CDR3 has 16 amino acids. Germline V lookup: CDR1 MDHEN, CDR2 SYDVKM. V gave up 3 bases and J gave up 3 bases, with 15 bases separating them. The CDR3 spells CASSFSGGIYYNEQFF. DNA of the CDR3: TGTGCCAGCAGTTTCTCAGGGGGGATTTACTACAATGAGCAGTTCTTC.

The chain carries TRBV5-1 and TRBJ2-1; 11 bases agree with TRBD2. After removal of 7 bases from V and 2 bases from J, the junction contained 2 bases not matched to a gene. Germline assignment: CDR1 SGHRS and CDR2 YFSETQ. This CDR3 spans 14 amino acids. CDR3 sequence reads: CASRSGRAYNEQFF. The CDR3 DNA reads TGCGCCAGCCGTAGCGGGAGGGCCTACAATGAGCAGTTCTTC.

J is TRBJ2-3 and V is TRBV5-1; 10 nucleotides agree with TRBD1. This CDR3 has 15 amino acids. V trimming: 0 bases; J trimming: 3 bases; junction bases outside the gene matches: 1. Germline V gives CDR1 SGHRS, CDR2 YFSETQ. The CDR3 bases are TGCGCCAGCAGCTTGGCGGGACAGGGGACAGATACGCAGTATTTT. It specifies CASSLAGQGTDTQYF. Together with reference TRBV5-1 and TRBJ2-3, the CDR3 gives the full variable domain: KAGVTQTPRYLIKTRGQQVTLSCSPISGHRSVSWYQQTPGQGLQFLFEYFSETQRNKGNFPGRFSGRQFSNSRSEMNVSTLELGDSALYLCASSLAGQGTDTQYFGPGTRLTVL.

The gene calls are TRBV28 and TRBJ1-4, with D possibly matching TRBD1 (6 bases). This CDR3 region has 13 residues. Trimming shortened V by 7 bases and J by 8 bases, and 14 bases separated the two germline ends. From germline, CDR1 is MDHEN and CDR2 SYDVKM. CDR3 coding DNA: TGTGCCAGCACCCCAGGGGCAGGGGAAAAACTGTTTTTT. Translation gives CASTPGAGEKLFF.

This chain uses TRBV4-2 with TRBJ1-6; TRBD1 aligns across 9 bases. The length of the CDR3 is 15 residues. Looked up from germline, CDR1 is LGHNA and CDR2 is YNFKEQ. V shed 0 bases, J shed 9 bases, and the junction held 3 bases outside the gene matches. The CDR3 DNA sequence: TGTGCCAGCAGCCAAGAAGGGACAGGGTTTTCACCCCTCCACTTT. This encodes CASSQEGTGFSPLHF.